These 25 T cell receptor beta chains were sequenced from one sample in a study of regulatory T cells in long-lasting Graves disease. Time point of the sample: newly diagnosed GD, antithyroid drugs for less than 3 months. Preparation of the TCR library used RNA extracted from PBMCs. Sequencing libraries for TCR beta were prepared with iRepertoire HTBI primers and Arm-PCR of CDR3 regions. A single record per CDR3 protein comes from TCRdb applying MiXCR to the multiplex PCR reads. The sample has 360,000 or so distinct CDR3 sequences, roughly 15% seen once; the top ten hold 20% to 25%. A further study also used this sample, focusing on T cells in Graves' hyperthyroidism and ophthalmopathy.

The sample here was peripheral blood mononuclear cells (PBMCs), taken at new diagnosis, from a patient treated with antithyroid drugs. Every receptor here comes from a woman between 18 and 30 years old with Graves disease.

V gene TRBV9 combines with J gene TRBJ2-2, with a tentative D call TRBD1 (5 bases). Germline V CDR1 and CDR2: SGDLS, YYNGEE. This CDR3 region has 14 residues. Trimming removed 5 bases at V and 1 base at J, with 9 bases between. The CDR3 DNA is TGTGCCAGCAGTTTAACAGGGAACACCGGGGAGCTGTTTTTT. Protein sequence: CASSLTGNTGELFF.

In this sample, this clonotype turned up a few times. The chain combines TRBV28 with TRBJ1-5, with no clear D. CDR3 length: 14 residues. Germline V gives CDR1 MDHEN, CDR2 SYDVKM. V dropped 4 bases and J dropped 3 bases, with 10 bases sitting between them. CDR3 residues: CASSSPDNNQPQHF. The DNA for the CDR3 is TGTGCCAGCAGTTCTCCAGATAACAATCAGCCCCAGCATTTT. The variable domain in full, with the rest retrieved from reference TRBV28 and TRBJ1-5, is DVKVTQSSRYLVKRTGEKVFLECVQDMDHENMFWYRQDPGLGLRLIYFSYDVKMKEKGDIPEGYSVSREKKERFSLILESASTNQTSMYLCASSSPDNNQPQHFGDGTRLSIL.

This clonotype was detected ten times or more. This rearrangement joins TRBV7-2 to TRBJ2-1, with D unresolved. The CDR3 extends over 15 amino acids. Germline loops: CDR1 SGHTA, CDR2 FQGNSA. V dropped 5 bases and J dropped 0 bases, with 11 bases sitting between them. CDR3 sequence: CASSQHWSSYNEQFF. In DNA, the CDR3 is TGTGCCAGCAGCCAACACTGGAGCTCCTACAATGAGCAGTTCTTC.

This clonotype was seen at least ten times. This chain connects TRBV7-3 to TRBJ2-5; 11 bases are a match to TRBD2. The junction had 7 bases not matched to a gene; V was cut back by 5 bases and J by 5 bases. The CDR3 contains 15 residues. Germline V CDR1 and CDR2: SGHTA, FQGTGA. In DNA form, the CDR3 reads TGTGCCAGCAGCCCAACTAGCGGGAGTGGGGAGACCCAGTACTTC. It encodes CASSPTSGSGETQYF.

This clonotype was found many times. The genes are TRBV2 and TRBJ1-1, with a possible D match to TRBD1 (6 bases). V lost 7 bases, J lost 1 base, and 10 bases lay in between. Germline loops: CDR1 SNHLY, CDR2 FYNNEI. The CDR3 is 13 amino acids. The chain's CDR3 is CASIPTGNTEAFF. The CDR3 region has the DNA TGTGCCAGCATTCCGACAGGGAACACTGAAGCTTTCTTT.

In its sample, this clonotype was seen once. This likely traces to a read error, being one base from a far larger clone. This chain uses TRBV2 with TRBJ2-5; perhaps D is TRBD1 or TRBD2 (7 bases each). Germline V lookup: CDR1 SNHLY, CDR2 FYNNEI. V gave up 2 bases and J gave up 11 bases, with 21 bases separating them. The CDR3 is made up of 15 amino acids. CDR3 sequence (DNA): TGTGCCAGCAGTGAACAGGGGGGGTCCCTGGGTGAGCAGTACTTC. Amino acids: CASSEQGGSLGEQYF.

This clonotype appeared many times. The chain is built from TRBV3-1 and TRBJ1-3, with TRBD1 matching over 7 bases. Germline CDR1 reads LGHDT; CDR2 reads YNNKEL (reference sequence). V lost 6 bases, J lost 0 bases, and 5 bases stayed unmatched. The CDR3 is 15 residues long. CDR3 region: CASSYRGNSGNTIYF. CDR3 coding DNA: TGTGCCAGCAGTTACAGGGGTAACTCTGGAAACACCATATATTTT.

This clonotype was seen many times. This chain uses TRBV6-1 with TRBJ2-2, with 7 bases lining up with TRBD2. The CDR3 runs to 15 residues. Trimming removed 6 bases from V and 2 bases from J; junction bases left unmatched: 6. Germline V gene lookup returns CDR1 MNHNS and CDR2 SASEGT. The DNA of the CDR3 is TGTGCCAGCAGGGGGGGGACTACAAACACCGGGGAGCTGTTTTTT. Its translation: CASRGGTTNTGELFF.

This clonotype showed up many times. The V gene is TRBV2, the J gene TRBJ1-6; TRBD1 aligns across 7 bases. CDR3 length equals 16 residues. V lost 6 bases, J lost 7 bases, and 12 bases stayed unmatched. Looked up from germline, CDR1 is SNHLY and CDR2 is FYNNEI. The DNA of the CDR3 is TGTGCCAGCAGGGGAGGGACAGTAGCCCAAAATTCACCCCTCCACTTT. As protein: CASRGGTVAQNSPLHF.

Here the CDR3 reads CASSFTGADTQYF. The CDR3 DNA follows: TGTGCCAGCAGCTTCACAGGGGCAGATACGCAGTATTTT. This chain uses TRBV7-3 with TRBJ2-3; 7 bases match TRBD1. This CDR3 is 13 amino acids long. Germline-derived CDR1 and CDR2 are SGHTA and FQGTGA. V was clipped by 3 bases and J by 4 bases; unmatched bases: 1.

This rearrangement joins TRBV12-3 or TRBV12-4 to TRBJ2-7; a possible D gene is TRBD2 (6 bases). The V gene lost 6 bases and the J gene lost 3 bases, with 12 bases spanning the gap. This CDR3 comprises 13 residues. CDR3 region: CASSPRRDYEQYF. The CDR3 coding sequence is TGTGCCAGCAGCCCAAGGAGGGACTACGAGCAGTACTTC.

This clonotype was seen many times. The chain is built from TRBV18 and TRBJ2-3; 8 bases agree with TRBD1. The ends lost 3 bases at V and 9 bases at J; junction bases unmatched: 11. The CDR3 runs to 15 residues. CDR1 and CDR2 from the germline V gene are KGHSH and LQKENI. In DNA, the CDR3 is TGTGCCAGCTCACCGGTTGGGCAGGGGGCGCCCACGCAGTATTTT. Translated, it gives CASSPVGQGAPTQYF.

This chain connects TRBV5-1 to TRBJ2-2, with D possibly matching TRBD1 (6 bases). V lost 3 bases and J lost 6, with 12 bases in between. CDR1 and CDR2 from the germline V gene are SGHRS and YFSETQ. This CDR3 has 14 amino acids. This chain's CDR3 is CASSSLQGPGELFF. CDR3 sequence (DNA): TGCGCCAGCAGCTCGCTTCAGGGGCCCGGGGAGCTGTTTTTT. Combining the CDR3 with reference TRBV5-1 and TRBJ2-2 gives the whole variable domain KAGVTQTPRYLIKTRGQQVTLSCSPISGHRSVSWYQQTPGQGLQFLFEYFSETQRNKGNFPGRFSGRQFSNSRSEMNVSTLELGDSALYLCASSSLQGPGELFFGEGSRLTVL.

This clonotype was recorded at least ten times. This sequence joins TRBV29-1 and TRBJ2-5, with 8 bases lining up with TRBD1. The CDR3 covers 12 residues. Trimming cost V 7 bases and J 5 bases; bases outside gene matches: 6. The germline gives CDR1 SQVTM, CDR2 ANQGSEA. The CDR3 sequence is CSALQGVETQYF. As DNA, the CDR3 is TGCAGCGCGCTACAGGGGGTGGAGACCCAGTACTTC.

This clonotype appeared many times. CDR3 sequence: CASSLEAGNQPQHF. The CDR3 coding sequence is TGTGCCAGCAGTTTAGAAGCTGGCAATCAGCCCCAGCATTTT. The rearrangement links TRBV12-3 or TRBV12-4 to TRBJ1-5; D is undetermined. Trimming removed 1 base at V and 2 bases at J, with 6 bases between. This CDR3 comprises 14 residues.

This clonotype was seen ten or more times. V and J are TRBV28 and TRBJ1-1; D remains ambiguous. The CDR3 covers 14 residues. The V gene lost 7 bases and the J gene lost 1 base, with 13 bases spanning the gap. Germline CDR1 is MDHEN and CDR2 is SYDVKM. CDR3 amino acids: CASTSGHWNTEAFF. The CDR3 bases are TGTGCCAGCACCTCCGGGCATTGGAACACTGAAGCTTTCTTT.

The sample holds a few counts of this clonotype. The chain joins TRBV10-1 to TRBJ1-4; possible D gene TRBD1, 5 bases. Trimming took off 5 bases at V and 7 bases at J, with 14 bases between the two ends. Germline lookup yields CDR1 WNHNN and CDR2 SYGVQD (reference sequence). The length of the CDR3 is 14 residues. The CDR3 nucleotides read TGCGCCAGCAGTATCAGGGAACTTGGTGAAAAACTGTTTTTT. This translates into CASSIRELGEKLFF.

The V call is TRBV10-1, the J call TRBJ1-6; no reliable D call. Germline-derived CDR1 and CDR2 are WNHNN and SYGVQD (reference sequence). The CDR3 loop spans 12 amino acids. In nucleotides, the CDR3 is TGCGTCGGTCGGTCCGTAAATTCACCCCTCCACTTT. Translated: CVGRSVNSPLHF.

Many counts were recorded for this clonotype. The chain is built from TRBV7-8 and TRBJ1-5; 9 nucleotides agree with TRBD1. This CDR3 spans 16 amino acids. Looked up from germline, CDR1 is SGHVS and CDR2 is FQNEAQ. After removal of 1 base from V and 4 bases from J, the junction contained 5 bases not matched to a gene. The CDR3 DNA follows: TGTGCCAGCAGCTTAGGAAGGACAGGGGAGAATCAGCCCCAGCATTTT. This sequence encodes CASSLGRTGENQPQHF.

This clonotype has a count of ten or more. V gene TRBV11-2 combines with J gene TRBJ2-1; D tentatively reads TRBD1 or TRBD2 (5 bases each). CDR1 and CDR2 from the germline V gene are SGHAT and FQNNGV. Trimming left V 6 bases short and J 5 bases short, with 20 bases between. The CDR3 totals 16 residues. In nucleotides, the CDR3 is TGTGCCAGCAGTTCAGTTCGTGGACTGGGGGACAATGAGCAGTTCTTC. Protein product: CASSSVRGLGDNEQFF. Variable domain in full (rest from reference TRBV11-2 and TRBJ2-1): EAGVAQSPRYKIIEKRQSVAFWCNPISGHATLYWYQQILGQGPKLLIQFQNNGVVDDSQLPKDRFSAERLKGVDSTLKIQPAKLEDSAVYLCASSSVRGLGDNEQFFGPGTRLTVL.

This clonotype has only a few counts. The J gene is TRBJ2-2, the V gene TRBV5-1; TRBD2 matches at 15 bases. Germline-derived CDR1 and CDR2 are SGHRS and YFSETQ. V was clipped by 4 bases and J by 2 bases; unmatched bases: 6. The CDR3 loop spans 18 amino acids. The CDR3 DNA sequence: TGCGCCAGCAGCCAAAGGACTAGCGGGAGGGAAAACACCGGGGAGCTGTTTTTT. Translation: CASSQRTSGRENTGELFF.

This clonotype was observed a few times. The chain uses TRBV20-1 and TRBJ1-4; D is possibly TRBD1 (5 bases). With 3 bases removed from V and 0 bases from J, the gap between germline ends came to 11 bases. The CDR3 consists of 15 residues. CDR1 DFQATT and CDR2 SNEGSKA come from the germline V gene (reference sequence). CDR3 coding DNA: TGCAGTGCTAGGGCAGGGTCTGCAACTAATGAAAAACTGTTTTTT. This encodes CSARAGSATNEKLFF.

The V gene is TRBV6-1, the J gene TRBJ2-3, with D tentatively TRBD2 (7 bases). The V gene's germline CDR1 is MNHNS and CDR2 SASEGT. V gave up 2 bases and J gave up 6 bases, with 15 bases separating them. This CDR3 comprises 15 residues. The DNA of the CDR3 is TGTGCCAGCAGTGAATCGGCGGGGGCCCGGGATACGCAGTATTTT. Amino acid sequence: CASSESAGARDTQYF.

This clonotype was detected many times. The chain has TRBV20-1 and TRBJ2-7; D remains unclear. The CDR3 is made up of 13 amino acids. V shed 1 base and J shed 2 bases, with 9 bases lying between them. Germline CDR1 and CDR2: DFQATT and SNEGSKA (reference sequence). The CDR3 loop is CSARASVAYEQYF. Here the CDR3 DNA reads TGCAGTGCTAGAGCGTCCGTTGCCTACGAGCAGTACTTC.

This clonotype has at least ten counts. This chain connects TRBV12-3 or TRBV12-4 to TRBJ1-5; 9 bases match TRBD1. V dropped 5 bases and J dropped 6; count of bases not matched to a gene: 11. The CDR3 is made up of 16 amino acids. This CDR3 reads CASSALPGTGLQPQHF. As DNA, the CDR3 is TGTGCCAGCAGTGCCCTCCCCGGGACAGGGCTTCAGCCCCAGCATTTT.